This T cell receptor beta chain was captured by sequencing in a study of regulatory T cells in long-lasting Graves disease. Per germline, CDR1 SNHLY and CDR2 FYNNEI. Trimming left V 3 bases short and J 4 bases short, with 13 bases between. The CDR3 loop spans 14 amino acids. This clonotype was counted many times. Libraries of TCR beta came from iRepertoire HTBI primers plus Arm-PCR of CDR3 regions. TCRdb processed the multiplex PCR reads anew with MiXCR; each CDR3 protein has one entry. This table has over 350,000 distinct CDR3 sequences, roughly 15% appearing once. Noted time point: newly diagnosed GD, antithyroid drugs for less than 3 months. The authors made the TCR library using RNA they extracted from PBMCs. Patients came from an endocrinology department in Xi'an, China. A blood draw put around 9 milliliters of peripheral blood into EDTA tubes. These records were also assigned to another study, of T cells in Graves' hyperthyroidism and ophthalmopathy. That source reports: The primer set for the first-round RT-PCR of the TCR CDR3 was HTBI. Most expanded thyroid clonotypes above 0.001 recurred in blood.

The rearrangement links TRBV2 to TRBJ2-7; no firm D call. This material consisted of peripheral blood mononuclear cells (PBMCs), taken at new diagnosis, from a patient treated with antithyroid drugs. The receptor was derived from a woman in her forties or fifties with Graves disease. CDR3 protein: CASSDARFRYEQYF. The CDR3 DNA reads as TGTGCCAGCAGTGACGCTAGGTTTCGTTACGAGCAGTACTTC. The variable domain in full, completed from reference TRBV2 and TRBJ2-7, reads EPEVTQTPSHQVTQMGQEVILRCVPISNHLYFYWYRQILGQKVEFLVSFYNNEISEKSEIFDDQFSVERPDGSNFTLKIRSTKLEDSAMYFCASSDARFRYEQYFGPGTRLTVT.